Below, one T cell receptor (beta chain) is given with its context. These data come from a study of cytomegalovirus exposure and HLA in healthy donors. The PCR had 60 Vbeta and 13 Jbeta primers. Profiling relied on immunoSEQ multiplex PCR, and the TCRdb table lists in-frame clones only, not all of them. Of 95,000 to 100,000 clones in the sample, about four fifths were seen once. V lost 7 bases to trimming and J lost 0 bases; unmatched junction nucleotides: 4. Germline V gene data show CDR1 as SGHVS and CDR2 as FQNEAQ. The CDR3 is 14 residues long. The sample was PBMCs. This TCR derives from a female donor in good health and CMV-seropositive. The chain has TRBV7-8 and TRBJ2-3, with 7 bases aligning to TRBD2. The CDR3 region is CASTRETSTDTQYF. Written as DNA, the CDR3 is TGTGCCAGCACGCGGGAGACAAGCACAGATACGCAGTATTTT.